What follows are 6 T cell receptor beta chains derived from one specimen sequenced in a study of cytomegalovirus exposure and HLA in healthy donors. PCR amplification relied on 60 Vbeta primers (plus 13 Jbeta primers). Generated by immunoSEQ multiplex PCR, the TCRdb table keeps only in-frame clones and is missing some. The sample yields about 150,000 clones, approximately 80% seen once. Sequencing was performed on PBMCs. These TCRs come from a man aged 25-40 years in good health and CMV-seropositive.

CDR3 residues: CASSTSTGGDPYEQYF. For the CDR3, the DNA is TGTGCCAGCAGCACTAGCACAGGGGGCGACCCGTACGAGCAGTACTTC. This rearrangement joins TRBV7-8 to TRBJ2-7, with TRBD1 identical over 9 bases. Germline V gene sequence: CDR1 SGHVS, CDR2 FQNEAQ. With V trimmed by 5 bases and J by 4 bases, 12 bases remained unmatched. This CDR3 is built from 16 residues.

The gene calls are TRBV27 and TRBJ2-7; 7 bases align to TRBD2. J lost 6 bases, V lost 2 bases, and 7 bases had no gene match. Germline values: CDR1 MNHEY, CDR2 SMNVEV (reference sequence). The CDR3 sequence is 14 residues long. The DNA of the CDR3 is TGTGCCAGCAGTTTAGTCCGCGGGGGTAGCGAGCAGTACTTC. Protein: CASSLVRGGSEQYF.

This clone was picked up a small number of times. The J gene is TRBJ2-1, the V gene TRBV30, with D perhaps matching TRBD2 (5 bases). This CDR3 region has 14 residues. V dropped 2 bases and J dropped 4 bases, with 12 bases sitting between them. Germline lookup yields CDR1 GTSNPN and CDR2 SVGIG (reference sequence). In DNA, the CDR3 is TGTGCCTGGAGTCACTCCGGACTTTACAATGAGCAGTTCTTC. It specifies CAWSHSGLYNEQFF. Full variable domain (remainder filled in from reference TRBV30 and TRBJ2-1): SQTIHQWPATLVQPVGSPLSLECTVEGTSNPNLYWYRQAAGRGLQLLFYSVGIGQISSEVPQNLSASRPQDRQFILSSKKLLLSDSGFYLCAWSHSGLYNEQFFGPGTRLTVL.

The chain has TRBV5-1 and TRBJ2-3; 14 bases match TRBD2. The germline V gene encodes CDR1 SGHRS and CDR2 YFSETQ. V lost 4 bases, J lost 6 bases, and 7 bases stayed unmatched. The CDR3 length is 16 residues. The CDR3 loop is CASSHRLAGGDDTQYF. In nucleotides, the CDR3 is TGCGCCAGCAGCCATAGACTAGCGGGAGGGGACGATACGCAGTATTTT.

The chain combines TRBV7-2 with TRBJ2-7, with D perhaps matching TRBD1 (6 bases). Trimming removed 0 bases from V and 0 bases from J, with 9 bases in between. Germline assignment: CDR1 SGHTA and CDR2 FQGNSA. The CDR3 contains 15 residues. CDR3 protein: CASSLAGDNSYEQYF. CDR3 DNA: TGTGCCAGCAGCTTAGCGGGGGACAACTCCTACGAGCAGTACTTC.

The chain recombines TRBV30 with TRBJ2-1; 9 nucleotides align to TRBD2. Germline loops: CDR1 GTSNPN, CDR2 SVGIG (reference sequence). V lost 1 base to trimming and J lost 15 bases; unmatched junction nucleotides: 19. The length of the CDR3 is 16 residues. The CDR3 here is CAWSAGAGGFRCSPFF. The CDR3 DNA follows: TGTGCCTGGAGTGCAGGTGCGGGAGGGTTCCGCTGTAGTCCGTTCTTC.